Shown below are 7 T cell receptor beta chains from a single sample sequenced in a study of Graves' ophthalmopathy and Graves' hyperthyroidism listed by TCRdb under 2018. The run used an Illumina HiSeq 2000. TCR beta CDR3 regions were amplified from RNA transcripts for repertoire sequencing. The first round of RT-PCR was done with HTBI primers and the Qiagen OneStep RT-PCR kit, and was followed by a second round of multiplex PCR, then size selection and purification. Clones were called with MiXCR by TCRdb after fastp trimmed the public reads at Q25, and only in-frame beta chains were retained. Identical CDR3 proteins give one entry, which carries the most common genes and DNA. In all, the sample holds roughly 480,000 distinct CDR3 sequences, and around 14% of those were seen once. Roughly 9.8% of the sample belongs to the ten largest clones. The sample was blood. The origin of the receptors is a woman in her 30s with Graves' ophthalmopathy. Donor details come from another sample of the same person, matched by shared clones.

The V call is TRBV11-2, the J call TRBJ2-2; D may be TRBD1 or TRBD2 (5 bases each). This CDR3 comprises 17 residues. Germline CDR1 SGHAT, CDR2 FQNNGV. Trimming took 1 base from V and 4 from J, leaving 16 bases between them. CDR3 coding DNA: TGTGCCAGCAGCTTAGTAGGAGTGGGGGTCTCCACCGGGGAGCTGTTTTTT. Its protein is CASSLVGVGVSTGELFF.

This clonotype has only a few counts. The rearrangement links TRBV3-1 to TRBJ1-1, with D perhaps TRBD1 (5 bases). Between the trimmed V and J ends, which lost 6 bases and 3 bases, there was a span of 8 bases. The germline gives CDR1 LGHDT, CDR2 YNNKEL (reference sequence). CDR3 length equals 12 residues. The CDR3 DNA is TGTGCCAGCAGACGAGGGGACACTGAAGCTTTCTTT. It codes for CASRRGDTEAFF.

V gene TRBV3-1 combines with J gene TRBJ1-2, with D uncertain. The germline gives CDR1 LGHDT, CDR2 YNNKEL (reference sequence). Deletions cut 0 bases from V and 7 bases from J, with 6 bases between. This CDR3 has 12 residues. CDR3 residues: CASSQEGFGYTF. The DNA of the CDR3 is TGTGCCAGCAGCCAAGAAGGATTTGGCTACACCTTC.

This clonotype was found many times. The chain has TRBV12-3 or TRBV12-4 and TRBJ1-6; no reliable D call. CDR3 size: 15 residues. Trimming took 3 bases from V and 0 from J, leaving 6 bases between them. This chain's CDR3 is CASSFGSSYNSPLHF. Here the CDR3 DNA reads TGTGCCAGCAGTTTTGGAAGCTCCTATAATTCACCCCTCCACTTT.

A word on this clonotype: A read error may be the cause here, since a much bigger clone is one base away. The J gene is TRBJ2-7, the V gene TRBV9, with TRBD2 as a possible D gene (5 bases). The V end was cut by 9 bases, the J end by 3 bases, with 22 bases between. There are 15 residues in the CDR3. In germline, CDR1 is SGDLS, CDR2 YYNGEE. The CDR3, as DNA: TGTGCCACCTGGGCCGTTAGCGCGAGCGACTACGAGCAGTACTTC. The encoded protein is CATWAVSASDYEQYF.

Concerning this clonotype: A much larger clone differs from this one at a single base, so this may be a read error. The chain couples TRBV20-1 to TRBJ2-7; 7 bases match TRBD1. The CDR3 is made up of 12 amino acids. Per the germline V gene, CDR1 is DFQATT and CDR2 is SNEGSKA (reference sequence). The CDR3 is CSPTDRRYEEYF. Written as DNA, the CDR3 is TGCAGTCCCACGGACAGGAGGTACGAGGAGTACTTC.

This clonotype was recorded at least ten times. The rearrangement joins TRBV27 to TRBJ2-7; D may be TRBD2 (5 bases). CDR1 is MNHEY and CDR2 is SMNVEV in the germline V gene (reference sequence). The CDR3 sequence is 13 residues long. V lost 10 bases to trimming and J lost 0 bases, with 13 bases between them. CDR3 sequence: CATQRGSSYEQYF. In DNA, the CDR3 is TGTGCCACTCAACGGGGTAGCTCCTACGAGCAGTACTTC.